The 8 T cell receptor beta chains below all came from one sample that was sequenced in a study of blood T cell repertoires in COVID-19 (dated by TCRdb to 2018 to 2020). The library was produced with the immunoSEQ multiplex PCR assay. The immuneACCESS repertoire file appears here via TCRdb, limited to in-frame rearrangements. These files lack a portion of the clones; in checked studies, under half of the deficit traces to unresolved V genes, and the cause of the others is not known. The sample table shows about 130,000 clones, and about four fifths are seen once. The ten biggest clones cover about 18% of the sample. Sequencing was performed on peripheral blood. All receptors derive from a man aged 25-45 years with COVID-19, enrolled during active disease.

The gene calls are TRBV3-1 (or the pseudogene TRBV3-2) and TRBJ2-1; D ambiguous. This CDR3 region has 12 residues. From germline, CDR1 is LGHDT and CDR2 YNNKEL (reference sequence). The V end lost 1 base, the J end lost 5 bases, and 3 bases lay between the germline ends. Written as DNA, the CDR3 is TGTGCCAGCAGCCAAGCGGACAATGAGCAGTTCTTC. Amino acid sequence: CASSQADNEQFF.

The chain is built from TRBV27 and TRBJ2-1; TRBD1 is a possible D gene (5 bases). Trimming cost V 6 bases and J 8 bases, with 23 bases left between them. Per the germline V gene, CDR1 is MNHEY and CDR2 is SMNVEV (reference sequence). The CDR3 sequence is 16 residues long. The CDR3 nucleotides are TGTGCCAGCAGCTCCTTTACAGGATTAACTGGGGATGAGCAGTTCTTC. It specifies CASSSFTGLTGDEQFF.

The chain couples TRBV4-3 to TRBJ2-1; TRBD2 aligns across 11 bases. After removal of 4 bases from V and 4 bases from J, the junction contained 6 bases not matched to a gene. Germline V gene lookup returns CDR1 LGHNA and CDR2 YSLEER. The CDR3 has 16 residues. CDR3 sequence: CASSLDSSGGYNEQFF. The CDR3 bases are TGCGCCAGCAGCCTAGATTCTAGCGGGGGGTACAATGAGCAGTTCTTC.

The rearrangement uses TRBV6-5 and TRBJ1-1, with TRBD1 matching 7 bases. The ends lost 6 bases at V and 5 bases at J; junction bases unmatched: 3. Germline CDR1 MNHEY, CDR2 SVGAGI. The CDR3 length is 12 residues. CDR3 protein: CASSRGLTEAFF. Written as DNA, the CDR3 is TGTGCCAGCAGCAGGGGGTTGACTGAAGCTTTCTTT.

This clone was observed a handful of times. This chain connects TRBV7-9 to TRBJ2-7, with 14 bases matching TRBD2. This CDR3 has 16 residues. CDR1 and CDR2 from the germline V gene are SEHNR and FQNEAQ (reference sequence). The V gene end was trimmed by 2 bases and the J gene end by 6 bases; junction bases not matched to a gene: 6. The CDR3 loop is CASSLRMTSGRVEQYF. The CDR3 bases are TGTGCCAGCAGCTTAAGGATGACTAGCGGGAGGGTCGAGCAGTACTTC.

This chain joins TRBV4-1 and TRBJ1-6; D unclear. Trimming took 0 bases from V and 0 from J, leaving 9 bases between them. CDR1 and CDR2 from the germline V gene are MGHRA and YSYEKL. The CDR3 loop spans 17 amino acids. The CDR3 coding sequence is TGCGCCAGCAGCCAAGAGAGGGAGGTCTCCTATAATTCACCCCTCCACTTT. Translation gives CASSQEREVSYNSPLHF.

V usage is TRBV10-2 and J usage is TRBJ2-3, with D maybe TRBD2 (7 bases). The germline V and J ends were trimmed by 8 bases and 2 bases, with 17 bases remaining between them. Germline CDR1 and CDR2: WSHSY and SAAADI. This CDR3 region has 15 residues. CDR3 region: CASREGGGFTDTQYF. The CDR3 DNA reads as TGCGCCAGCCGAGAGGGAGGGGGTTTCACAGATACGCAGTATTTT.

The chain uses TRBV28 and TRBJ2-1; unclear D gene. There are 15 residues in the CDR3. V shed 8 bases and J shed 6 bases, with 20 bases lying between them. The germline V gene has CDR1 MDHEN and CDR2 SYDVKM. The CDR3 is CASLSDTIVFNEQFF. CDR3 DNA sequence: TGTGCCAGCTTAAGTGACACAATTGTTTTCAATGAGCAGTTCTTC.